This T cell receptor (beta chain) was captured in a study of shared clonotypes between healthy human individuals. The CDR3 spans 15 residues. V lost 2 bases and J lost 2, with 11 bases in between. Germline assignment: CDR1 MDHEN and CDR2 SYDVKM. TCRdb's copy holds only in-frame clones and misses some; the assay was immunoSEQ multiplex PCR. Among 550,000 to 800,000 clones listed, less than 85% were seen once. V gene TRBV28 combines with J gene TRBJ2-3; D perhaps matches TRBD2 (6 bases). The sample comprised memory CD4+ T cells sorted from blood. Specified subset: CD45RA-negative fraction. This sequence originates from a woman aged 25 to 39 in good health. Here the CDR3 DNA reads TGTGCCAGCAGTTTAACCCGGGACTCCACAGATACGCAGTATTTT. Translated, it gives CASSLTRDSTDTQYF.